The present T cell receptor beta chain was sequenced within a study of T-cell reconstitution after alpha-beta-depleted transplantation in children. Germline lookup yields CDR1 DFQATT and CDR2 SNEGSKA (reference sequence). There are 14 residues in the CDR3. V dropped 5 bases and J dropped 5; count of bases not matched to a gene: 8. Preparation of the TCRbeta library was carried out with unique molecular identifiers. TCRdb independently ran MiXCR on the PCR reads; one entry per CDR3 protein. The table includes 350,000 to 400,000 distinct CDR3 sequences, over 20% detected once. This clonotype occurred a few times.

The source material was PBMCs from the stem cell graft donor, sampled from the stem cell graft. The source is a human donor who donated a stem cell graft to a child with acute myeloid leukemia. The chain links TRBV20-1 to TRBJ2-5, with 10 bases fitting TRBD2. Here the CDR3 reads CSARPSGGLETQYF. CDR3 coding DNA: TGCAGTGCTCGACCTAGCGGGGGCTTGGAGACCCAGTACTTC.